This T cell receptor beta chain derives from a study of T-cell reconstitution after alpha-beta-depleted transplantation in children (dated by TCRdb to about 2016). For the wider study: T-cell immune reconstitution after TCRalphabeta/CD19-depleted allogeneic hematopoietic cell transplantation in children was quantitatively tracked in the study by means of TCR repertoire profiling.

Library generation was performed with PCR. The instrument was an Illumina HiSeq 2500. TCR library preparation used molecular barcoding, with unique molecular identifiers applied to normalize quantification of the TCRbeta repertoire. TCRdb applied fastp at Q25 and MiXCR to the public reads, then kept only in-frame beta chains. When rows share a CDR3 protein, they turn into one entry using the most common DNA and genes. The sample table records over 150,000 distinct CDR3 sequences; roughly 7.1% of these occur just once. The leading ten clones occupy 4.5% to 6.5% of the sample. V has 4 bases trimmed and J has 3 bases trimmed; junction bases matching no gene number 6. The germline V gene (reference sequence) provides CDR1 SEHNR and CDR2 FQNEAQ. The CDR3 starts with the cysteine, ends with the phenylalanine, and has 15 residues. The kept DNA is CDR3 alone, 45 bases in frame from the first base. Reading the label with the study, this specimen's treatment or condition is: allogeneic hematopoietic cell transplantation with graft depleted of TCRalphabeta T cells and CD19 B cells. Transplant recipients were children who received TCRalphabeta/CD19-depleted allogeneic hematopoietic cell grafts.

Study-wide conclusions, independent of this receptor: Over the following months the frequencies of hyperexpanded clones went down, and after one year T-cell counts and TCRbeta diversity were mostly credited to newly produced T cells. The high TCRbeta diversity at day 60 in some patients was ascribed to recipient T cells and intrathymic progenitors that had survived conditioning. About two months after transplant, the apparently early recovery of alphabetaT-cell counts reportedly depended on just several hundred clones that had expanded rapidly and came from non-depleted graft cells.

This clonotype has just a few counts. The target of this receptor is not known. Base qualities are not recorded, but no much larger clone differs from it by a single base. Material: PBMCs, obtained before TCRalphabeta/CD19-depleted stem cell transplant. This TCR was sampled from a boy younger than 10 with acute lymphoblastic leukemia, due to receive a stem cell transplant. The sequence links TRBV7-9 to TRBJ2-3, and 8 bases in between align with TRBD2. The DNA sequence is TGTGCCAGCAGCTCCGCGGGGGGTAGGACAGATACGCAGTATTTT. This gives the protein CASSSAGGRTDTQYF.